One and the same sample provided the 9 T cell receptor beta chains below, sequenced in a study of T cells in Graves' hyperthyroidism and ophthalmopathy. Amplification of TCR beta CDR3 regions used RNA as the template. First-round RT-PCR of the TCR CDR3 relied on the HTBI primer set. TCRdb redid the calling of the multiplex PCR reads with MiXCR, one entry per CDR3 protein. The sample shows more than 500,000 distinct CDR3 sequences, roughly 15% of them seen only once. Sequenced: blood. The receptors derive from a young woman with Graves' ophthalmopathy.

The rearrangement uses TRBV27 and TRBJ1-1; TRBD1 matches 10 bases. The CDR3 is made up of 15 amino acids. V lost 3 bases and J lost 1; bases outside the gene matches: 2. Germline V CDR1 and CDR2: MNHEY, SMNVEV (reference sequence). CDR3 DNA: TGTGCCAGCAGTTTTCGGGACAGGGGGAACACTGAAGCTTTCTTT. Translating gives CASSFRDRGNTEAFF.

This clonotype was seen a handful of times. J is TRBJ2-1 and V is TRBV19; possible D gene TRBD2, 5 bases. The CDR3 is 16 residues long. The V end was cut by 3 bases, the J end by 0 bases, with 12 bases between. The germline V gene encodes CDR1 LNHDA and CDR2 SQIVND (reference sequence). CDR3: CASSIARVDSYNEQFF. CDR3 nucleotide sequence: TGTGCCAGTAGTATTGCGCGGGTCGACTCCTACAATGAGCAGTTCTTC.

The rearrangement joins TRBV20-1 to TRBJ2-7, with a possible D match to TRBD2 (5 bases). The germline V and J ends were trimmed by 6 bases and 3 bases, with 12 bases remaining between them. The CDR3 consists of 12 residues. Germline values: CDR1 DFQATT, CDR2 SNEGSKA (reference sequence). The DNA for the CDR3 is TGCAGTGCGAATAGCGTCGGCTACGAGCAGTACTTC. It translates to CSANSVGYEQYF.

The V call is TRBV9, the J call TRBJ1-1; TRBD1 matches at 9 bases. V shed 4 bases and J 5 bases; nucleotides not matched to a gene: 9. Germline CDR1 and CDR2: SGDLS and YYNGEE. The CDR3 has 15 amino acids. The CDR3 loop is CASSPKRDRDTEAFF. In DNA, the CDR3 is TGTGCCAGCAGCCCGAAACGGGACAGGGATACTGAAGCTTTCTTT.

In this sample, this clonotype turned up many times. The chain employs TRBV28 and TRBJ1-6, with TRBD1 matching 9 bases. CDR3 size: 13 residues. Trimming took 8 bases from V and 7 from J; bases not matched to a gene: 3. The germline CDR1 and CDR2 sequences are MDHEN and SYDVKM. Here the CDR3 reads CASGTGYNSPLHF. The CDR3 region has the DNA TGTGCCAGCGGGACAGGGTACAATTCACCCCTCCACTTT.

The chain has TRBV7-3 and TRBJ2-1; 12 bases agree with TRBD2. This CDR3 is built from 15 residues. In germline, CDR1 is SGHTA, CDR2 FQGTGA. V was pared by 3 bases and J by 9 bases, with 6 bases of the junction left unmatched. The CDR3 DNA follows: TGTGCCAGCAGCTTCGGACTAGCGGGAAGGGGTGAGCAGTTCTTC. Its translation: CASSFGLAGRGEQFF.

The table lists this clonotype with many counts. The chain joins TRBV28 to TRBJ1-5; 9 bases are a match to TRBD1. CDR1 and CDR2 from the germline V gene are MDHEN and SYDVKM. This CDR3 has 15 amino acids. The V gene end was trimmed by 5 bases and the J gene end by 3 bases; junction bases not matched to a gene: 5. As DNA, the CDR3 is TGTGCCAGCAGTAACAGGGGGCCCCACAATCAGCCCCAGCATTTT. Amino acids: CASSNRGPHNQPQHF.

With regard to this clonotype: A much larger clone lies a single base off, so this may be a read error. This chain joins TRBV27 and TRBJ2-7; no reliable D call. Looked up from germline, CDR1 is MNHEY and CDR2 is SMNVEV (reference sequence). CDR3 length equals 13 residues. The CDR3 DNA reads TGTGCCAGCTCAGGCTCAATTTTCTACGGGCAGTACTTC. Translation gives CASSGSIFYGQYF.

This clonotype was detected a few times. V is TRBV20-1 and J is TRBJ1-2; a weak D match, TRBD1 (6 bases). V lost 3 bases, J lost 6 bases, and 11 bases lay in between. Germline V gives CDR1 DFQATT, CDR2 SNEGSKA (reference sequence). CDR3 length equals 12 residues. DNA of the CDR3: TGCAGTGCTAGCCAGGGGATAGATGGCTACACCTTC. Its protein product is CSASQGIDGYTF.